The source of this T cell receptor beta chain is a study of T cell clusters in autoimmune cytopenias. Findings and caveats of the study: No experiment has yet validated the function of the T cell clusters defined in silico. TRB repertoire shifts in secondary cytopenia and chronic lymphocytic leukemia mostly reflected lymphoma, not autoimmunity. Comparing secondary cytopenia with chronic lymphocytic leukemia showed no cluster-lack signature, apparently masked by lymphoma repertoire. Physiological T cell clusters of healthy donors were apparently absent in primary autoimmune cytopenia patients.

One tube held mixed TRB-A and TRB-B primer pools for touch-down PCR. TCRdb reprocessed the multiplex PCR reads and reports one entry per CDR3 protein, with no DNA. Its table lists approximately 12,000 distinct CDR3 sequences. In terms of frequency, this clonotype is medium-sized. Its target is not known. Each sample's input was roughly 250 ng genomic DNA, 30,000 to 45,000 genome equivalents. Germline CDR1 and CDR2: SGHDT and YYEEEE. CDR3 length: 12 residues. Sequenced input: peripheral blood. The rearrangement links TRBV5-6 to TRBJ2-7. This TCR derives from a human donor with an autoimmune cytopenia or autoimmune hepatitis (not recorded which). This CDR3 is CASSLTVYEQYF. Full variable domain (outside the CDR3, taken from reference TRBV5-6 and TRBJ2-7): DAGVTQSPTHLIKTRGQQVTLRCSPKSGHDTVSWYQQALGQGPQFIFQYYEEEERQRGNFPDRFSGHQFPNYSSELNVNALLLGDSALYLCASSLTVYEQYFGPGTRLTVT.